The next 24 T cell receptor beta chains were all read from a single sample in a study of blood T cell repertoires in COVID-19. Profiling relied on immunoSEQ multiplex PCR, and the TCRdb table lists in-frame clones only, not all of them. The table shows about 220,000 clones, with 80% to 90% occurring only once. Sequenced: PBMCs or T cells enriched from blood (not recorded which). The receptors derive from a woman aged 45-65 years who had been exposed to COVID-19.

A note on this clone: Other DNA variants within this sample encode the same CDR3. V usage is TRBV27 and J usage is TRBJ1-1, with 7 bases aligning to TRBD1. The germline CDR1 and CDR2 sequences are MNHEY and SMNVEV (reference sequence). V trimming: 4 bases; J trimming: 4 bases; junction bases outside the gene matches: 0. This CDR3 is 12 amino acids long. CDR3 nucleotide sequence: TGTGCCAGCAGTTACAGGGGCACTGAAGCTTTCTTT. It codes for CASSYRGTEAFF.

This clone was observed once. The chain joins TRBV7-8 to TRBJ1-6; D is unclear. The V gene's germline CDR1 is SGHVS and CDR2 FQNEAQ. This CDR3 is built from 13 residues. Trimming stripped 2 bases from V and 8 bases from J, with 7 bases between. The CDR3 region has the DNA TGTGCCAGCAGCTTAAAATCGTATTCACCCCTCCACTTT. Amino acids: CASSLKSYSPLHF.

The chain couples TRBV7-2 to TRBJ2-7, with D possibly TRBD2 on 6 matching bases. This CDR3 is built from 17 residues. CDR1 and CDR2 from the germline V gene are SGHTA and FQGNSA. Trimming cost V 0 bases and J 2 bases, with 17 bases left between them. The CDR3 loop reads CASSLAGGTATPYEQYF. CDR3 nucleotide sequence: TGTGCCAGCAGCTTAGCCGGCGGGACGGCTACCCCCTACGAGCAGTACTTC.

This chain connects TRBV20-1 to TRBJ2-1; TRBD2 matches 11 bases. V lost 0 bases, J lost 16 bases, and 2 bases stayed unmatched. CDR3 length: 11 amino acids. Germline V gives CDR1 DFQATT, CDR2 SNEGSKA (reference sequence). CDR3 sequence reads: CSAREGTSGFF. DNA for the CDR3: TGCAGTGCTAGAGAGGGGACTAGCGGCTTCTTC.

V gene TRBV7-9 combines with J gene TRBJ2-3; 8 positions agree with TRBD2. Germline CDR1 is SEHNR and CDR2 is FQNEAQ (reference sequence). The CDR3 is made up of 13 amino acids. The J segment lost 4 bases and the V segment lost 5 bases, leaving 2 bases of the junction unmatched. The CDR3 loop is CASSRLASDTQYF. In DNA, the CDR3 is TGTGCCAGCAGCCGACTAGCGTCAGATACGCAGTATTTT.

This rearrangement joins TRBV9 to TRBJ2-7; D might be TRBD1 (6 bases). Germline assignment: CDR1 SGDLS and CDR2 YYNGEE. The CDR3 covers 14 residues. V lost 2 bases to trimming and J lost 4 bases, with 13 bases between them. CDR3 bases: TGTGCCAGCAGCGTCTCGTACAGGGAATACGAGCAGTACTTC. Its protein is CASSVSYREYEQYF.

This sequence joins TRBV6-5 and TRBJ1-1; D is possibly TRBD1 (5 bases). CDR3 length: 14 amino acids. Germline assignment: CDR1 MNHEY and CDR2 SVGAGI. V lost 5 bases to trimming and J lost 0 bases, with 10 bases between them. In DNA form, the CDR3 reads TGTGCCAGCAGTCAACAGGTCCTGAACACTGAAGCTTTCTTT. Its translation is CASSQQVLNTEAFF.

This clone was seen once. This sequence joins TRBV10-3 and TRBJ1-6, with 10 bases aligning to TRBD1. The CDR3 has 14 amino acids. J gave up 9 bases and V 5 bases, and 4 bases lay outside the gene matches. Germline CDR1 and CDR2: ENHRY and SYGVKD. CDR3 in amino acids: CAISSDRGRSPLHF. Written as DNA, the CDR3 is TGTGCCATCAGTTCCGACAGGGGGCGTTCACCCCTCCACTTT.

This clone was detected only once. The sample has other DNA sequences that encode this CDR3 too. The chain has TRBV28 and TRBJ1-5, with unresolved D. V gave up 6 bases and J gave up 2 bases, with 11 bases separating them. This CDR3 region has 14 residues. In germline, CDR1 is MDHEN, CDR2 SYDVKM. This chain's CDR3 is CASSRPGGNQPQHF. CDR3 nucleotides: TGTGCCAGCAGCCGTCCCGGGGGCAATCAGCCCCAGCATTTT.

This clone has a single count. The chain employs TRBV4-2 and TRBJ2-3, with 8 nucleotides matching TRBD2. Germline-derived CDR1 and CDR2 are LGHNA and YNFKEQ. The junction had 6 bases not matched to a gene; V was cut back by 4 bases and J by 3 bases. The CDR3 contains 15 residues. CDR3 sequence (DNA): TGTGCCAGCAGCCCTATACGGGGGGGGACAGATACGCAGTATTTT. The encoded protein is CASSPIRGGTDTQYF.

The chain uses TRBV9 and TRBJ1-2; D possibly corresponds to TRBD1 (5 bases). This CDR3 contains 15 residues. Trimming removed 3 bases at V and 8 bases at J, with 20 bases between. Germline lookup yields CDR1 SGDLS and CDR2 YYNGEE. CDR3 sequence: CASSATPGGGHGYTF. The CDR3 coding sequence is TGTGCCAGCAGCGCTACACCCGGGGGGGGTCACGGCTACACCTTC.

The chain couples TRBV3-1 (or the pseudogene TRBV3-2) to TRBJ1-5; 9 bases fit TRBD1. The germline V gene encodes CDR1 LGHDT and CDR2 YNNKEL (reference sequence). Germline trimming cut 2 bases from V and 6 bases from J; bases unmatched to any gene: 5. The CDR3 runs 15 residues. The DNA for the CDR3 is TGTGCCAGCAGCCAAACAGGGGGCGAGGGTCAGCCCCAGCATTTT. Translation gives CASSQTGGEGQPQHF.

V and J are TRBV4-2 and TRBJ2-3, with 11 bases identical to TRBD2. V lost 4 bases and J lost 5; bases outside the gene matches: 2. Germline-derived CDR1 and CDR2 are LGHNA and YNFKEQ. This CDR3 is built from 14 residues. As DNA, the CDR3 is TGTGCCAGCAGCCTAGCGGGGGGGGAAGATACGCAGTATTTT. Its translation is CASSLAGGEDTQYF.

The chain employs TRBV3-1 (or the pseudogene TRBV3-2) and TRBJ1-1; D is unclear. The CDR3 is 15 residues long. Deletions cut 2 bases from V and 0 bases from J, with 10 bases between. The germline V gene has CDR1 LGHDT and CDR2 YNNKEL (reference sequence). The CDR3, as DNA: TGTGCCAGCAGCCAAAGAGAGAGCTTGAACACTGAAGCTTTCTTT. Protein: CASSQRESLNTEAFF.

This chain joins TRBV28 and TRBJ2-2; perhaps TRBD2 as D (7 bases). Germline V lookup: CDR1 MDHEN, CDR2 SYDVKM. The CDR3 consists of 14 residues. Trimming cost V 5 bases and J 4 bases, with 11 bases left between them. In DNA form, the CDR3 reads TGTGCCAGCAGTCCGGGGGGCAGCACCGGGGAGCTGTTTTTT. Translated: CASSPGGSTGELFF.

V is TRBV5-5 and J is TRBJ2-7; 8 bases agree with TRBD1. With V trimmed by 2 bases and J by 5 bases, 3 bases remained unmatched. CDR3 length equals 13 residues. Germline V gene lookup returns CDR1 SGHKS and CDR2 YYEKEE (reference sequence). The CDR3 sequence: CASSFPGGHEQYF. The CDR3 DNA follows: TGTGCCAGCAGCTTTCCAGGGGGCCACGAGCAGTACTTC.

The chain uses TRBV3-1 (or the pseudogene TRBV3-2) and TRBJ2-1; 7 bases fit TRBD1. Germline V lookup: CDR1 LGHDT, CDR2 YNNKEL (reference sequence). V dropped 6 bases and J dropped 3; count of bases not matched to a gene: 14. This CDR3 contains 17 residues. The CDR3 bases are TGTGCCAGCAGGGCCCAGCAACGGACAGGCAGCTACAATGAGCAGTTCTTC. It specifies CASRAQQRTGSYNEQFF.

The V call is TRBV5-1, the J call TRBJ2-7; 8 bases are a match to TRBD1. Germline V gene sequence: CDR1 SGHRS, CDR2 YFSETQ. Germline trimming cut 4 bases from V and 7 bases from J; bases unmatched to any gene: 7. The CDR3 runs 13 residues. The CDR3 region has the DNA TGCGCCAGCAGCCCCACCACAGGGGGAGAGCAGTACTTC. Protein sequence: CASSPTTGGEQYF.

This clone was seen a single time. This chain uses TRBV10-2 with TRBJ1-1; no reliable D call. CDR3 size: 14 residues. V dropped 6 bases and J dropped 4 bases, with 15 bases sitting between them. Germline V gene data show CDR1 as WSHSY and CDR2 as SAAADI. The DNA of the CDR3 is TGCGCCAGCAGCCCATCTTCGGGAATCACTGAAGCTTTCTTT. This gives the protein CASSPSSGITEAFF.

The chain couples TRBV27 to TRBJ1-1; D unresolved. Germline CDR1 and CDR2: MNHEY and SMNVEV (reference sequence). This CDR3 contains 15 residues. Trimming removed 2 bases from V and 0 bases from J, with 10 bases in between. The chain's CDR3 is CASSLTRVMNTEAFF. CDR3 sequence (DNA): TGTGCCAGCAGTTTAACCCGGGTTATGAACACTGAAGCTTTCTTT.

The chain couples TRBV28 to TRBJ2-2; D perhaps matches TRBD1 (6 bases). The V gene lost 10 bases and the J gene lost 7 bases, with 22 bases spanning the gap. The CDR3 totals 15 residues. From germline, CDR1 is MDHEN and CDR2 SYDVKM. This chain's CDR3 is CATLSSARGNGELFF. For the CDR3, the DNA is TGTGCCACCCTAAGCTCGGCTAGGGGGAACGGGGAGCTGTTTTTT.

The chain employs TRBV5-1 and TRBJ1-1, with 7 bases aligning to TRBD1. CDR1 and CDR2 from the germline V gene are SGHRS and YFSETQ. After removal of 3 bases from V and 8 bases from J, the junction contained 4 bases not matched to a gene. This CDR3 has 12 amino acids. For the CDR3, the DNA is TGCGCCAGCAGCTGGTCAGGGGGGGAAGCTTTCTTT. Protein product: CASSWSGGEAFF.

The chain uses TRBV27 and TRBJ1-5, with 7 bases aligning to TRBD1. With 5 bases clipped from V and 5 bases from J, the junction kept 12 bases outside the gene matches. Germline values: CDR1 MNHEY, CDR2 SMNVEV (reference sequence). The CDR3 consists of 16 residues. This CDR3 reads CASSPSLGTVHQPQHF. In nucleotides, the CDR3 is TGTGCCAGCAGTCCCTCCCTCGGGACAGTACATCAGCCCCAGCATTTT.

The genes are TRBV12-3 or TRBV12-4 and TRBJ1-1; no clear D gene. The CDR3 contains 13 residues. Trimming took off 3 bases at V and 5 bases at J, with 10 bases between the two ends. The CDR3 spells CASSFGGRTEAFF. The CDR3 DNA follows: TGTGCCAGCAGTTTTGGAGGGAGAACTGAAGCTTTCTTT.